The rows below give T cell receptor beta chains drawn from one sample of a study of cytomegalovirus exposure and HLA in healthy donors. This table comes from immunoSEQ multiplex PCR, and its TCRdb copy is limited to in-frame clones, with some not included. The profile shows 200,000 to 250,000 clones, approximately 87% of them singletons. Specimen: PBMCs. The receptor set was obtained from a woman aged 18-35 years in good health and CMV-seronegative. Each CDR3 is given with its conserved first and last residue.

v_gene: TRBV19; j_gene: TRBJ1-1; CDR3aa: CASSNPGQGWNTEAFF
v_gene: TRBV6-1; j_gene: TRBJ2-7; CDR3aa: CASSEVTWTGGFDEQYF
v_gene: TRBV5-1; j_gene: TRBJ1-2; CDR3aa: CASSFDSYGYTF
v_gene: TRBV27; j_gene: TRBJ2-2; CDR3aa: CASRGTSAGELFF
v_gene: TRBV27; j_gene: TRBJ2-3; CDR3aa: CASSSEGPTDTQYF
v_gene: TRBV30; j_gene: TRBJ2-7; CDR3aa: CAWSIRTGVDEQYF
v_gene: TRBV25-1; j_gene: TRBJ1-1; CDR3aa: CASRGGSEAFF
v_gene: TRBV5-4; j_gene: TRBJ1-1; CDR3aa: CASSAGGTVNTEAFF
v_gene: TRBV11-2; j_gene: TRBJ1-2; CDR3aa: CASSQGDYGYTF
v_gene: TRBV19; j_gene: TRBJ2-7; CDR3aa: CASSPRTGVAYEQYF
v_gene: TRBV6-5; j_gene: TRBJ2-7; CDR3aa: CASRNPLTGFEQYF
v_gene: TRBV2; j_gene: TRBJ1-1; CDR3aa: CAGGTGGNTEAFF
v_gene: TRBV9; j_gene: TRBJ1-1; CDR3aa: CASSVGPGQIKEAFF
v_gene: TRBV5-1; j_gene: TRBJ2-2; CDR3aa: CASRSGQPGELFF
v_gene: TRBV11-3; j_gene: TRBJ1-3; CDR3aa: CASSLEAGNTIYF
v_gene: TRBV27; j_gene: TRBJ2-1; CDR3aa: CASSLRDRAYNEQFF
v_gene: TRBV29-1; j_gene: TRBJ2-4; CDR3aa: CSVEEERVNYF
v_gene: TRBV4-1; j_gene: TRBJ2-3; CDR3aa: CASSQVRSRGTDTQYF
v_gene: TRBV29-1; j_gene: TRBJ1-2; CDR3aa: CSVERWNRNGYTF
v_gene: TRBV28; j_gene: TRBJ1-4; CDR3aa: CASSPPRGSPNEKLFF
v_gene: TRBV5-6; j_gene: TRBJ1-1; CDR3aa: CATQGAMNTEAFF
v_gene: TRBV18; j_gene: TRBJ2-7; CDR3aa: CASSLDSGVGEQYF
v_gene: TRBV5-6; j_gene: TRBJ1-2; CDR3aa: CASSLVGGDYGYTF
v_gene: TRBV5-1; j_gene: TRBJ1-5; CDR3aa: CASSLEGNNQPQHF
v_gene: TRBV30; j_gene: TRBJ1-3; CDR3aa: CAWGTGRAGNTIYF
v_gene: TRBV9; j_gene: TRBJ2-7; CDR3aa: CASSVADWSYEQYF
v_gene: TRBV18; j_gene: TRBJ2-7; CDR3aa: CASSPPSGVYEQYF
v_gene: TRBV6-5; j_gene: TRBJ2-7; CDR3aa: CASSYSIGRGSYEQYF
v_gene: TRBV11-1; j_gene: TRBJ1-5; CDR3aa: CASSPTGINQPQHF
v_gene: TRBV30; j_gene: TRBJ1-2; CDR3aa: CAWFVEEGYGYTF
v_gene: TRBV15; j_gene: TRBJ1-1; CDR3aa: CATSSQQVNTEAFF
v_gene: TRBV6-1; j_gene: TRBJ1-3; CDR3aa: CASSPGVISGNTIYF
v_gene: TRBV5-1; j_gene: TRBJ2-1; CDR3aa: CASSYVGDDNEQFF
v_gene: TRBV7-2; j_gene: TRBJ2-7; CDR3aa: CASSGTSGRGPYEQYF
v_gene: TRBV5-1; j_gene: TRBJ1-3; CDR3aa: CASSLGADGNTIYF
v_gene: TRBV6-5; j_gene: TRBJ2-5; CDR3aa: CASRLSLQETQYF
v_gene: TRBV30; j_gene: TRBJ1-5; CDR3aa: CAWSVRGNQPQHF